Presented here are 14 T cell receptor beta chains from one specimen sequenced in a study of CD8 T cells in Susac syndrome. RNA totalling roughly 0.5 to 1 ug underwent reverse transcription with random hexamers. One entry per CDR3 protein results from TCRdb running MiXCR on the immunoSEQ multiplex PCR reads. The data show about 180,000 distinct CDR3 sequences, about 93% seen once. Source material: CD4+ T cells from PBMCs. The receptors shown here come from a human donor with Susac syndrome.

The chain links TRBV7-9 to TRBJ2-7; 9 nucleotides agree with TRBD1. Unmatched junction bases numbered 10, after V lost 5 bases and J lost 2 bases. Germline CDR1 and CDR2: SEHNR and FQNEAQ (reference sequence). This CDR3 comprises 16 residues. Written as DNA, the CDR3 is TGTGCCAGCAGCACATTTGGGACAGGGTCTACCTACGAGCAGTACTTC. Its translation: CASSTFGTGSTYEQYF.

V usage is TRBV7-9 and J usage is TRBJ2-4; 7 bases agree with TRBD1. The CDR3 has 16 amino acids. Germline assignment: CDR1 SEHNR and CDR2 FQNEAQ (reference sequence). After removal of 5 bases from V and 4 bases from J, the junction contained 11 bases not matched to a gene. The CDR3 DNA reads as TGTGCCAGCAGCCCCACGGGCGAGGGACAGAAAAACATTCAGTACTTC. Translated, it gives CASSPTGEGQKNIQYF.

The CDR3 nucleotides read TGCAGTGCGAGCGGGGGGGCGGGAGAGACCCAGTACTTC. Translation: CSASGGAGETQYF. The chain combines TRBV20-1 with TRBJ2-5; 10 positions match TRBD2. V lost 6 bases, J lost 4 bases, and 5 bases stayed unmatched. Germline CDR1 is DFQATT and CDR2 is SNEGSKA (reference sequence). The CDR3 sequence is 13 residues long.

The rearrangement links TRBV5-4 to TRBJ2-1; D not certain. CDR3 length: 13 residues. Germline-derived CDR1 and CDR2 are SGHNT and YYREEE (reference sequence). V was pared by 3 bases and J by 7 bases, with 11 bases between. CDR3 protein: CASSSPLINEQFF. DNA for the CDR3: TGTGCCAGCAGCTCTCCCCTCATTAATGAGCAGTTCTTC.

V and J are TRBV30 and TRBJ1-5, with D unresolved. Trimming left V 4 bases short and J 4 bases short, with 11 bases between. The CDR3 spans 13 residues. CDR1 and CDR2 (germline): GTSNPN, SVGIG (reference sequence). The CDR3 protein is CAWTSDGNQPQHF. As DNA, the CDR3 is TGTGCCTGGACTTCCGACGGTAATCAGCCCCAGCATTTT.

This clonotype was seen just once. The chain combines TRBV4-1 with TRBJ2-7, with unresolved D. CDR3 size: 16 residues. V was pared by 1 base and J by 0 bases, with 13 bases between. Germline CDR1 and CDR2: MGHRA and YSYEKL. CDR3 sequence reads: CASSQGPGRSSYEQYF. The CDR3, as DNA: TGCGCCAGCAGCCAAGGACCAGGACGGAGCTCCTACGAGCAGTACTTC.

This rearrangement joins TRBV12-3 or TRBV12-4 to TRBJ1-6; D may be TRBD1 (6 bases). Trimming shortened V by 2 bases and J by 9 bases, and 11 bases separated the two germline ends. The CDR3 is made up of 14 amino acids. As DNA, the CDR3 is TGTGCCAGCAGTTTATTGCAGGGGACTTCACCCCTCCACTTT. Translating gives CASSLLQGTSPLHF.

The rearrangement links TRBV3-1 to TRBJ2-3; D is perhaps TRBD2 (5 bases). The germline CDR1 and CDR2 sequences are LGHDT and YNNKEL (reference sequence). The CDR3 loop spans 13 amino acids. Trimming removed 4 bases at V and 12 bases at J, with 17 bases between. CDR3 nucleotides: TGTGCCAGCAGCCTGAAGAGGGATTCGACTCAGTATTTT. Its protein product is CASSLKRDSTQYF.

The V gene is TRBV6-5, the J gene TRBJ2-7, with 9 bases aligning to TRBD2. Looked up from germline, CDR1 is MNHEY and CDR2 is SVGAGI. The V gene end was trimmed by 0 bases and the J gene end by 2 bases; junction bases not matched to a gene: 8. The CDR3 length is 17 residues. CDR3 residues: CASSYSIAAGGTYEQYF. The CDR3 region has the DNA TGTGCCAGCAGTTACTCGATCGCGGCGGGGGGGACCTACGAGCAGTACTTC.

The gene calls are TRBV7-8 and TRBJ2-3, with 7 positions matching TRBD1. This CDR3 is built from 15 residues. V lost 3 bases to trimming and J lost 1 base; unmatched junction nucleotides: 4. CDR1 is SGHVS, CDR2 FQNEAQ, per germline. Written as DNA, the CDR3 is TGTGCCAGCAGCTTGACAGGGTTCGGCACAGATACGCAGTATTTT. This sequence encodes CASSLTGFGTDTQYF.

The genes are TRBV20-1 and TRBJ2-3; maybe TRBD1 (6 bases). V lost 0 bases to trimming and J lost 2 bases, with 15 bases between them. CDR1 and CDR2 from the germline V gene are DFQATT and SNEGSKA (reference sequence). The CDR3 loop spans 16 amino acids. CDR3: CSARDRKGVFTDTQYF. CDR3 in DNA: TGCAGTGCTAGAGATCGAAAGGGGGTTTTCACAGATACGCAGTATTTT.

This clonotype was observed once. J is TRBJ2-5 and V is TRBV12-3 or TRBV12-4; either TRBD1 or TRBD2 may supply D (5 bases each). The CDR3 is made up of 16 amino acids. V was trimmed by 1 base and J by 5 bases, leaving 17 bases between them. CDR3 nucleotides: TGTGCCAGCAGTTTAGGTTTTGGGACCACTGGCGAGACCCAGTACTTC. It translates to CASSLGFGTTGETQYF.

The chain joins TRBV9 to TRBJ2-1; no definite D call. From germline, CDR1 is SGDLS and CDR2 YYNGEE. The ends were cut back, 7 bases at V and 8 bases at J, with 10 bases in the middle. This CDR3 region has 11 residues. The CDR3 sequence is CASFDGHEQFF. The CDR3 DNA reads TGTGCCAGCTTTGATGGGCATGAGCAGTTCTTC.

This clonotype appeared a single time. CDR3 DNA: TGTGCCAGCAGCTTAGCGTTCAGGTCCCACTATGGCTACACCTTC. Protein product: CASSLAFRSHYGYTF. The chain employs TRBV7-9 and TRBJ1-2; unclear D gene. This CDR3 contains 15 residues. Germline CDR1 and CDR2: SEHNR and FQNEAQ (reference sequence). Trimming took 0 bases from V and 3 from J, leaving 11 bases between them.